Presented here are 5 T cell receptor beta chains from one specimen sequenced in a study of T cell responses to AZD1222 COVID-19 vaccine. Some clones are missing from TCRdb's copy, which holds only in-frame ones; the method was immunoSEQ multiplex PCR. The sample consists of some 150,000 clones, about 88% of them appearing once. The starting material was peripheral blood, obtained 28 days after the second AZD1222 dose. The receptors here all came from an adult who received the AZD1222 COVID-19 vaccine.

The CDR3 coding sequence is TGCGCCAGTGGTATGGGGGAATACTATGGCTACACCTTC. This gives the protein CASGMGEYYGYTF. The chain couples TRBV10-2 to TRBJ1-2; D is perhaps TRBD1 (5 bases). The V and J ends lost 9 bases and 3 bases respectively, with 14 bases between them. CDR3 length: 13 amino acids. The germline V gene encodes CDR1 WSHSY and CDR2 SAAADI.

V usage is TRBV5-1 and J usage is TRBJ1-1; TRBD1 might be the D (6 bases). In germline, CDR1 is SGHRS, CDR2 YFSETQ. The CDR3 runs 12 residues. Trimming took off 5 bases at V and 7 bases at J, with 12 bases between the two ends. CDR3 in amino acids: CASRRGDLEAFF. The CDR3 bases are TGCGCCAGCAGGAGGGGGGACCTTGAAGCTTTCTTT.

V usage is TRBV27 and J usage is TRBJ1-6, with 7 bases identical to TRBD1. The CDR3 loop spans 17 amino acids. Germline trimming cut 6 bases from V and 6 bases from J; bases unmatched to any gene: 14. The germline V gene encodes CDR1 MNHEY and CDR2 SMNVEV (reference sequence). The CDR3 sequence: CASSIRGTDHFNSPLHF. In nucleotides, the CDR3 is TGTGCCAGCAGCATAAGAGGGACAGACCATTTTAATTCACCCCTCCACTTT.

The chain uses TRBV28 and TRBJ1-5; no firm D call. The germline CDR1 and CDR2 sequences are MDHEN and SYDVKM. V lost 5 bases and J 3 bases, leaving 5 bases between the germline ends. CDR3 length equals 12 residues. The CDR3 region is CASSGVNQPQHF. The DNA of the CDR3 is TGTGCCAGCAGTGGGGTCAATCAGCCCCAGCATTTT.

This clone was seen a single time. V and J are TRBV10-2 and TRBJ2-3; 8 nucleotides line up with TRBD1. The CDR3 loop spans 14 amino acids. Germline trimming cut 5 bases from V and 5 bases from J; bases unmatched to any gene: 6. Germline lookup yields CDR1 WSHSY and CDR2 SAAADI. The CDR3 bases are TGCGCCAGCAGTCACGGACAGGGAGGAGATACGCAGTATTTT. This codes for CASSHGQGGDTQYF.